These 17 T cell receptor beta chains share one sample of origin, sequenced in a study of blood T cell repertoires in COVID-19. The data were produced by immunoSEQ multiplex PCR, yet TCRdb's version contains in-frame clones alone and is incomplete. The sample includes under 250,000 clones, more than 65% of them seen just once. Sequencing was done on a sample of peripheral blood. The receptors were sampled from a man between 45 and 60 years old with active or convalescent COVID-19.

The genes are TRBV23-1 and TRBJ2-7; 10 bases are shared with TRBD1. TRBV23-1 is known as an ORF, though its function is uncertain. J lost 1 base, V lost 4 bases, and 10 bases had no gene match. The CDR3 loop spans 17 amino acids. The CDR3 sequence is CASSPSPDRGSSYEQYF. CDR3 DNA: TGCGCCAGCAGTCCTTCACCGGACAGGGGGTCTTCCTACGAGCAGTACTTC.

This clone was seen only once. The V gene is TRBV28, the J gene TRBJ2-5, with D possibly being TRBD1 (6 bases). V lost 6 bases, J lost 2 bases, and 16 bases lay in between. Per germline, CDR1 MDHEN and CDR2 SYDVKM. This CDR3 contains 15 residues. CDR3 loop: CASRGDTAQQETQYF. CDR3 coding DNA: TGTGCCAGCAGAGGGGACACAGCCCAACAAGAGACCCAGTACTTC.

This clone appeared once. V usage is TRBV29-1 and J usage is TRBJ2-7, with TRBD1 matching over 7 bases. In germline, CDR1 is SQVTM, CDR2 ANQGSEA. Losses at the gene ends were 4 bases for V and 6 bases for J; bases not matched to a gene: 9. The CDR3 extends over 13 amino acids. CDR3: CSVVWDSPREQYF. CDR3 coding DNA: TGCAGCGTTGTCTGGGACAGCCCCCGCGAGCAGTACTTC.

The chain couples TRBV28 to TRBJ2-5; TRBD2 matches 9 bases. The trim removed 5 bases at V and 1 base at J, leaving 8 bases unmatched. This CDR3 has 16 amino acids. Germline values: CDR1 MDHEN, CDR2 SYDVKM. The CDR3 reads CASSPRWRGGQETQYF. DNA of the CDR3: TGTGCCAGCAGTCCTCGATGGCGGGGGGGCCAAGAGACCCAGTACTTC. Together with reference TRBV28 and TRBJ2-5, the CDR3 gives the full variable domain: DVKVTQSSRYLVKRTGEKVFLECVQDMDHENMFWYRQDPGLGLRLIYFSYDVKMKEKGDIPEGYSVSREKKERFSLILESASTNQTSMYLCASSPRWRGGQETQYFGPGTRLLVL.

V and J are TRBV9 and TRBJ2-2; no firm D call. V was pared by 4 bases and J by 1 base, with 14 bases between. The germline CDR1 and CDR2 sequences are SGDLS and YYNGEE. This CDR3 spans 16 amino acids. The DNA for the CDR3 is TGTGCCAGCAGCCCCCCGGGTCTAGAGAACACCGGGGAGCTGTTTTTT. As protein: CASSPPGLENTGELFF.

The CDR3 is CASRPGQGFEQYF. The CDR3 DNA sequence: TGTGCCAGCAGACCGGGACAGGGATTCGAGCAGTACTTC. The chain links TRBV6-5 to TRBJ2-7; 9 bases are shared with TRBD1. The CDR3 length is 13 residues. The V gene end was trimmed by 6 bases and the J gene end by 6 bases; junction bases not matched to a gene: 6. Germline-derived CDR1 and CDR2 are MNHEY and SVGAGI.

This rearrangement joins TRBV30 to TRBJ2-1; 7 positions agree with TRBD1. Germline-derived CDR1 and CDR2 are GTSNPN and SVGIG (reference sequence). The CDR3 has 16 amino acids. After removal of 2 bases from V and 5 bases from J, the junction contained 12 bases not matched to a gene. The CDR3 sequence is CAWSKAQGERHNEQFF. Written as DNA, the CDR3 is TGTGCCTGGAGTAAGGCCCAGGGGGAGCGCCACAATGAGCAGTTCTTC.

This chain uses TRBV19 with TRBJ1-1, with unresolved D. Trimming took 7 bases from V and 1 from J, leaving 10 bases between them. There are 13 residues in the CDR3. Germline CDR1 is LNHDA and CDR2 is SQIVND (reference sequence). CDR3 loop: CASIPGSNTEAFF. In DNA, the CDR3 is TGTGCCAGTATCCCGGGATCGAACACTGAAGCTTTCTTT.

This clone has just one count. The CDR3 here is CAISEVAGDYNEQFF. Here the CDR3 DNA reads TGTGCCATCAGTGAGGTAGCGGGGGACTACAATGAGCAGTTCTTC. This chain connects TRBV10-3 to TRBJ2-1; 9 bases align to TRBD2. There are 15 residues in the CDR3. Germline V lookup: CDR1 ENHRY, CDR2 SYGVKD. J lost 3 bases, V lost 2 bases, and 2 bases had no gene match.

The rearrangement links TRBV6-5 to TRBJ1-2; D is possibly TRBD1 (6 bases). The germline CDR1 and CDR2 sequences are MNHEY and SVGAGI. Trimming removed 5 bases at V and 3 bases at J, with 16 bases between. This CDR3 region has 15 residues. CDR3 nucleotide sequence: TGTGCCAGCAGTCCCCGGCAGGGGATGTACTATGGCTACACCTTC. Amino acids: CASSPRQGMYYGYTF.

The rearrangement joins TRBV6-5 to TRBJ2-7; TRBD2 matches 11 bases. The V gene end was trimmed by 10 bases and the J gene end by 0 bases; junction bases not matched to a gene: 8. The CDR3 runs 15 residues. Per germline, CDR1 MNHEY and CDR2 SVGAGI. CDR3 in DNA: TGTGCCACCGGGTTAGCGGGGGGGGGCTCCTACGAGCAGTACTTC. This translates into CATGLAGGGSYEQYF.

The chain links TRBV28 to TRBJ2-3; 12 bases are a match to TRBD2. V shed 6 bases, J shed 8 bases, and the junction held 6 bases outside the gene matches. This CDR3 is 14 amino acids long. Germline CDR1 is MDHEN and CDR2 is SYDVKM. The DNA for the CDR3 is TGTGCCAGCAGCCGGACTAGCGGGGTTGGTACGCAGTATTTT. Translation: CASSRTSGVGTQYF. Supplemented by reference TRBV28 and TRBJ2-3, the full variable domain reads DVKVTQSSRYLVKRTGEKVFLECVQDMDHENMFWYRQDPGLGLRLIYFSYDVKMKEKGDIPEGYSVSREKKERFSLILESASTNQTSMYLCASSRTSGVGTQYFGPGTRLTVL.

The chain employs TRBV7-9 and TRBJ1-5; 8 bases map to TRBD1. After removal of 5 bases from V and 9 bases from J, the junction contained 9 bases not matched to a gene. Germline V CDR1 and CDR2: SEHNR, FQNEAQ (reference sequence). The CDR3 loop spans 14 amino acids. CDR3: CASSVGQGDLPQHF. The CDR3 DNA reads as TGTGCCAGCAGCGTAGGACAGGGTGATTTGCCCCAGCATTTT.

This clone was picked up one time. The chain has TRBV30 and TRBJ1-5, with 7 bases fitting TRBD1. Germline trimming cut 2 bases from V and 7 bases from J; bases unmatched to any gene: 11. The CDR3 is 15 residues long. Germline CDR1 is GTSNPN and CDR2 is SVGIG (reference sequence). This CDR3 reads CAWSPSPTGKQPQHF. Here the CDR3 DNA reads TGTGCCTGGAGTCCTTCCCCGACAGGGAAACAGCCCCAGCATTTT.

This chain links TRBV5-1 with TRBJ2-7; TRBD2 matches 12 bases. The CDR3 runs to 16 residues. Losses at the gene ends were 2 bases for V and 5 bases for J; bases not matched to a gene: 8. Germline loops: CDR1 SGHRS, CDR2 YFSETQ. CDR3 DNA: TGCGCCAGCAGCTTACTAGCGGGGGGCCTTATCCACGAGCAGTACTTC. It is translated as CASSLLAGGLIHEQYF.

This clone was counted many times. The chain combines TRBV30 with TRBJ2-7, with unresolved D. There are 12 residues in the CDR3. CDR1 GTSNPN and CDR2 SVGIG come from the germline V gene (reference sequence). V was pared by 0 bases and J by 4 bases, with 7 bases between. CDR3 nucleotides: TGTGCCTGGAGTGTTTCCGTATACGAGCAGTACTTC. Its protein is CAWSVSVYEQYF.

The chain links TRBV28 to TRBJ1-4, with D tentatively TRBD1 (5 bases). The V gene's germline CDR1 is MDHEN and CDR2 SYDVKM. The CDR3 runs to 15 residues. V was pared by 6 bases and J by 0 bases, with 11 bases between. CDR3 DNA: TGTGCCAGCAGGGCGCAGGGTACAACTAATGAAAAACTGTTTTTT. It is translated as CASRAQGTTNEKLFF.